This record concerns one TCR beta chain sequence. After removal of 4 bases from V and 5 bases from J, the junction contained 7 bases not matched to a gene. CDR1 and CDR2 from the germline V gene are SGHNT and YYREEE (reference sequence). The CDR3 runs 15 residues. These data are taken from a study of blood T cell repertoires in COVID-19. Study background: The United States, Italy and Spain supplied acute and convalescent COVID-19 samples. PBMCs, B-cell-depleted T cells, or T cells were the source of the cDNA or gDNA that made up the material.

This table comes from immunoSEQ multiplex PCR, and its TCRdb copy is limited to in-frame clones, with some not included. The data contain tens of thousands of clones, 85% of them singletons. The clonotype was recovered from a man older than 75 with acute or convalescent COVID-19. Sequencing was done on a sample of peripheral blood. This rearrangement joins TRBV5-4 to TRBJ2-7, with 12 bases aligning to TRBD2. Here the CDR3 reads CASSPTSGSRNEQYF. In DNA, the CDR3 is TGTGCCAGCAGCCCGACTAGCGGGAGTAGGAACGAGCAGTACTTC.